These 2 T cell receptor beta chains came from one sample sequenced in a study of shared clonotypes between healthy human individuals. This table comes from immunoSEQ multiplex PCR, and its TCRdb copy is limited to in-frame clones, with some not included. The sample consists of approximately 460,000 clones, approximately 80% of them appearing once. The sample consisted of PBMCs. Source of these receptors: a woman between 40 and 55 years old in good health. Some clones in this sample may be carry-over from other donors' samples.

The V and J genes are TRBV30 and TRBJ1-1; 7 positions match TRBD1. The CDR3 covers 13 residues. Trimming removed 2 bases from V and 5 bases from J; junction bases left unmatched: 5. Germline V lookup: CDR1 GTSNPN, CDR2 SVGIG (reference sequence). The CDR3 region is CAWSPRGRTEAFF. CDR3 coding DNA: TGTGCCTGGAGTCCCAGGGGGAGAACTGAAGCTTTCTTT.

The chain carries TRBV15 and TRBJ1-5; possible D gene TRBD1, 6 bases. Germline loops: CDR1 LNHNV, CDR2 YYDKDF (reference sequence). The length of the CDR3 is 15 residues. Trimming took 1 base from V and 6 from J, leaving 13 bases between them. The chain's CDR3 is CATSRGRGGGQPQHF. In nucleotides, the CDR3 is TGTGCCACCAGCAGAGGGAGGGGGGGTGGTCAGCCCCAGCATTTT. Drawing the rest from reference TRBV15 and TRBJ1-5, the complete variable domain is DAMVIQNPRYQVTQFGKPVTLSCSQTLNHNVMYWYQQKSSQAPKLLFHYYDKDFNNEADTPDNFQSRRPNTSFCFLDIRSPGLGDTAMYLCATSRGRGGGQPQHFGDGTRLSIL.